The 19 T cell receptor beta chains given below trace back to one sample, sequenced in a study of T cells in Graves' hyperthyroidism and ophthalmopathy. TCR beta CDR3 regions were amplified from RNA transcripts. During a first-round RT-PCR of the TCR CDR3, the HTBI primer set was used. TCRdb ran MiXCR on the multiplex PCR reads and lists one entry per CDR3 protein. The sample has roughly 420,000 distinct CDR3 sequences, roughly an eighth seen once. Sequenced: blood. Receptors originate from a woman younger than 35 with Graves' hyperthyroidism.

V usage is TRBV2 and J usage is TRBJ2-5; 12 nucleotides match TRBD1. The CDR3 totals 14 residues. Germline-derived CDR1 and CDR2 are SNHLY and FYNNEI. V trimming: 7 bases; J trimming: 7 bases; junction bases outside the gene matches: 7. CDR3 nucleotides: TGTGCCAGCACCCCGGGGACAGGGGGCCGGACCCAGTACTTC. Amino acids: CASTPGTGGRTQYF.

V gene TRBV5-4 combines with J gene TRBJ1-2; TRBD1 matches at 8 bases. The germline V gene has CDR1 SGHNT and CDR2 YYREEE (reference sequence). The CDR3 contains 13 residues. V shed 5 bases, J shed 4 bases, and the junction held 4 bases outside the gene matches. CDR3 sequence reads: CASRGQGIYGYTF. CDR3 in DNA: TGTGCCAGCAGAGGACAGGGAATCTATGGCTACACCTTC.

Concerning this clonotype itself: Just one base apart from a much larger clone, this may be a read error. This chain connects TRBV7-9 to TRBJ2-1, with 9 bases lining up with TRBD1. The V gene's germline CDR1 is SEHNR and CDR2 FQNEAQ (reference sequence). The junction had 8 bases not matched to a gene; V was cut back by 2 bases and J by 3 bases. This CDR3 spans 17 amino acids. The CDR3: CASSLMMGQGLYNEQFF. The CDR3 DNA sequence: TGTGCCAGCAGCTTAATGATGGGACAGGGACTCTACAATGAGCAGTTCTTC.

The table lists this clonotype with a few counts. The genes are TRBV4-1 and TRBJ1-3; 10 nucleotides align to TRBD1. CDR3 length: 14 residues. CDR1 is MGHRA, CDR2 YSYEKL, per germline. The V gene end was trimmed by 8 bases and the J gene end by 3 bases; junction bases not matched to a gene: 4. This CDR3 reads CASGDRGLGNTIYF. DNA of the CDR3: TGCGCCAGCGGTGACAGGGGGCTTGGAAACACCATATATTTT.

The J gene is TRBJ2-7, the V gene TRBV18; D is undetermined. CDR3 length: 15 amino acids. The germline V and J ends were trimmed by 0 bases and 2 bases, with 11 bases remaining between them. Germline-derived CDR1 and CDR2 are KGHSH and LQKENI. The DNA for the CDR3 is TGTGCCAGCTCACCACCGTCACGGTACCCCTACGAGCAGTACTTC. The encoded protein is CASSPPSRYPYEQYF.

This clonotype appeared a few times. The J gene is TRBJ1-6, the V gene TRBV6-6, with a possible D match to TRBD1 (5 bases). Trimming took off 0 bases at V and 7 bases at J, with 10 bases between the two ends. Per the germline V gene, CDR1 is MNHNY and CDR2 is SVGAGI (reference sequence). The CDR3 spans 15 residues. The CDR3 DNA reads TGTGCCAGCAGTTACTCGGGACCGGGAAATTCACCCCTCCACTTT. Translating it yields CASSYSGPGNSPLHF.

This clonotype appeared many times. The chain carries TRBV20-1 and TRBJ2-1; 7 nucleotides match TRBD2. CDR1 is DFQATT, CDR2 SNEGSKA, per germline (reference sequence). The CDR3 sequence is 16 residues long. J was trimmed by 4 bases and V by 1 base; bases with no gene match: 10. The chain's CDR3 is CSARAMSGGFYNEQFF. Here the CDR3 DNA reads TGCAGTGCTAGAGCGATGTCCGGGGGGTTTTACAATGAGCAGTTCTTC.

Only a few counts were recorded for this clonotype. The chain joins TRBV9 to TRBJ2-1, with a possible D match to TRBD2 (6 bases). Germline assignment: CDR1 SGDLS and CDR2 YYNGEE. V lost 1 base and J 2 bases, leaving 13 bases between the germline ends. The CDR3 consists of 16 residues. CDR3 region: CASSVLEGGPYNEQFF. The CDR3 nucleotides read TGTGCCAGCAGCGTATTGGAGGGAGGCCCCTACAATGAGCAGTTCTTC.

The V gene is TRBV28, the J gene TRBJ2-2; D gene uncertain. CDR3 size: 14 residues. CDR1 is MDHEN and CDR2 is SYDVKM in the germline V gene. Deletions cut 11 bases from V and 4 bases from J, with 17 bases between. The CDR3 DNA follows: TGTGCCGGCTCGCCAAGGCCACCCACCGGGGAGCTGTTTTTT. This translates into CAGSPRPPTGELFF.

The chain has TRBV29-1 and TRBJ2-7, with TRBD2 identical over 14 bases. V lost 3 bases and J lost 4; bases outside the gene matches: 11. Germline CDR1 is SQVTM and CDR2 is ANQGSEA. The CDR3 loop spans 17 amino acids. CDR3 loop: CSVETSGRAELPYEQYF. In DNA, the CDR3 is TGCAGCGTTGAGACTAGCGGGAGGGCCGAACTCCCATACGAGCAGTACTTC.

This clonotype was detected ten times or more. V is TRBV6-1 and J is TRBJ1-1, with no clear D. The CDR3 runs 13 residues. The ends were cut back, 5 bases at V and 2 bases at J, with 9 bases in the middle. Germline V CDR1 and CDR2: MNHNS, SASEGT. The chain's CDR3 is CASSSGSNTEAFF. In nucleotides, the CDR3 is TGTGCCAGCAGTTCGGGGTCTAACACTGAAGCTTTCTTT.

There are many counts of this clonotype. The genes are TRBV10-3 and TRBJ2-5; TRBD1 aligns across 10 bases. CDR3 length: 16 amino acids. The germline V gene has CDR1 ENHRY and CDR2 SYGVKD. Germline trimming cut 3 bases from V and 3 bases from J; bases unmatched to any gene: 7. The CDR3 loop reads CAISDSSGTGEETQYF. The CDR3 bases are TGTGCCATCAGTGACTCGTCCGGGACAGGGGAAGAGACCCAGTACTTC.

The chain uses TRBV30 and TRBJ2-2; D may match TRBD1 or TRBD2 (6 bases each). Deletions cut 0 bases from V and 5 bases from J, with 16 bases between. CDR1 and CDR2 (germline): GTSNPN, SVGIG (reference sequence). CDR3 length: 16 residues. CDR3 sequence reads: CAWSVRGVYKTGELFF. CDR3 DNA: TGTGCCTGGAGTGTAAGGGGGGTATATAAAACCGGGGAGCTGTTTTTT.

The V call is TRBV28, the J call TRBJ2-1; 12 nucleotides match TRBD2. Germline CDR1 MDHEN, CDR2 SYDVKM. This CDR3 has 18 residues. V lost 3 bases to trimming and J lost 0 bases; unmatched junction nucleotides: 6. In DNA form, the CDR3 reads TGTGCCAGCAGTTTTGGAACTAGCGGGAGGCCCTCCTACAATGAGCAGTTCTTC. Translation: CASSFGTSGRPSYNEQFF. The full variable domain, its missing parts supplied by reference TRBV28 and TRBJ2-1, is DVKVTQSSRYLVKRTGEKVFLECVQDMDHENMFWYRQDPGLGLRLIYFSYDVKMKEKGDIPEGYSVSREKKERFSLILESASTNQTSMYLCASSFGTSGRPSYNEQFFGPGTRLTVL.

The sample holds many counts of this clonotype. The chain carries TRBV28 and TRBJ2-7, with D hard to call. The V and J ends lost 4 bases and 0 bases respectively, with 13 bases between them. The CDR3 has 15 amino acids. Germline V CDR1 and CDR2: MDHEN, SYDVKM. The CDR3, as DNA: TGTGCCAGCAGTTCGGCGGCAGGCAGCTCCTACGAGCAGTACTTC. It is translated as CASSSAAGSSYEQYF.

This clonotype was seen many times. The chain couples TRBV28 to TRBJ2-3, with D perhaps matching TRBD2 (6 bases). The CDR3 length is 17 residues. Germline V gives CDR1 MDHEN, CDR2 SYDVKM. Trimming stripped 4 bases from V and 1 base from J, with 18 bases between. CDR3 in amino acids: CASSSSLEGGGTDTQYF. The CDR3, as DNA: TGTGCCAGCAGTTCGTCCCTGGAGGGCGGTGGCACAGATACGCAGTATTTT.

The chain couples TRBV25-1 to TRBJ1-6; D gene ambiguous. The CDR3 has 14 residues. Trimming cost V 3 bases and J 3 bases, with 6 bases left between them. Germline CDR1 reads MGHDK; CDR2 reads SYGVNS. CDR3 DNA sequence: TGTGCCAGCAGTGACCCAGACTATAATTCACCCCTCCACTTT. Protein product: CASSDPDYNSPLHF.

The V call is TRBV19, the J call TRBJ2-5, with 8 bases fitting TRBD1. J gave up 4 bases and V 5 bases, and 12 bases lay outside the gene matches. The CDR3 totals 16 residues. CDR1 and CDR2 (germline): LNHDA, SQIVND (reference sequence). CDR3 loop: CASSFRGPIPPETQYF. As DNA, the CDR3 is TGTGCCAGTAGTTTCAGGGGGCCTATTCCTCCAGAGACCCAGTACTTC.

The chain joins TRBV3-1 to TRBJ1-3, with unresolved D. V was shortened by 1 base and J by 0 bases, with 10 bases between the two germline ends. This CDR3 region has 16 residues. Per the germline V gene, CDR1 is LGHDT and CDR2 is YNNKEL (reference sequence). The CDR3 sequence: CASSQGSQDSGNTIYF. CDR3 DNA: TGTGCCAGCAGCCAAGGCAGTCAGGACTCTGGAAACACCATATATTTT.